This TCR beta chain was sequenced for a study of T cell changes during pregnancy in multiple sclerosis. V gave up 5 bases and J gave up 2 bases; unmatched junction bases: 14. The CDR3 has 17 amino acids. Per the germline V gene, CDR1 is MDHEN and CDR2 is SYDVKM. Only in-frame clones appear in the TCRdb table, and some are missing; sequencing was by immunoSEQ multiplex PCR. The sample contains tens of thousands of clones, more than 85% of which appear only once. J is TRBJ1-2 and V is TRBV28; 7 nucleotides align to TRBD1. The sample in question was CD8+ T cells from peripheral blood mononuclear cells, obtained in the first trimester of pregnancy. This TCR derives from a female donor with multiple sclerosis, enrolled in a pregnancy study. CDR3 DNA: TGTGCCAGCAGTCCGTACAGGGGCGAATATGAGAACTATGGCTACACCTTC. Amino acids: CASSPYRGEYENYGYTF.